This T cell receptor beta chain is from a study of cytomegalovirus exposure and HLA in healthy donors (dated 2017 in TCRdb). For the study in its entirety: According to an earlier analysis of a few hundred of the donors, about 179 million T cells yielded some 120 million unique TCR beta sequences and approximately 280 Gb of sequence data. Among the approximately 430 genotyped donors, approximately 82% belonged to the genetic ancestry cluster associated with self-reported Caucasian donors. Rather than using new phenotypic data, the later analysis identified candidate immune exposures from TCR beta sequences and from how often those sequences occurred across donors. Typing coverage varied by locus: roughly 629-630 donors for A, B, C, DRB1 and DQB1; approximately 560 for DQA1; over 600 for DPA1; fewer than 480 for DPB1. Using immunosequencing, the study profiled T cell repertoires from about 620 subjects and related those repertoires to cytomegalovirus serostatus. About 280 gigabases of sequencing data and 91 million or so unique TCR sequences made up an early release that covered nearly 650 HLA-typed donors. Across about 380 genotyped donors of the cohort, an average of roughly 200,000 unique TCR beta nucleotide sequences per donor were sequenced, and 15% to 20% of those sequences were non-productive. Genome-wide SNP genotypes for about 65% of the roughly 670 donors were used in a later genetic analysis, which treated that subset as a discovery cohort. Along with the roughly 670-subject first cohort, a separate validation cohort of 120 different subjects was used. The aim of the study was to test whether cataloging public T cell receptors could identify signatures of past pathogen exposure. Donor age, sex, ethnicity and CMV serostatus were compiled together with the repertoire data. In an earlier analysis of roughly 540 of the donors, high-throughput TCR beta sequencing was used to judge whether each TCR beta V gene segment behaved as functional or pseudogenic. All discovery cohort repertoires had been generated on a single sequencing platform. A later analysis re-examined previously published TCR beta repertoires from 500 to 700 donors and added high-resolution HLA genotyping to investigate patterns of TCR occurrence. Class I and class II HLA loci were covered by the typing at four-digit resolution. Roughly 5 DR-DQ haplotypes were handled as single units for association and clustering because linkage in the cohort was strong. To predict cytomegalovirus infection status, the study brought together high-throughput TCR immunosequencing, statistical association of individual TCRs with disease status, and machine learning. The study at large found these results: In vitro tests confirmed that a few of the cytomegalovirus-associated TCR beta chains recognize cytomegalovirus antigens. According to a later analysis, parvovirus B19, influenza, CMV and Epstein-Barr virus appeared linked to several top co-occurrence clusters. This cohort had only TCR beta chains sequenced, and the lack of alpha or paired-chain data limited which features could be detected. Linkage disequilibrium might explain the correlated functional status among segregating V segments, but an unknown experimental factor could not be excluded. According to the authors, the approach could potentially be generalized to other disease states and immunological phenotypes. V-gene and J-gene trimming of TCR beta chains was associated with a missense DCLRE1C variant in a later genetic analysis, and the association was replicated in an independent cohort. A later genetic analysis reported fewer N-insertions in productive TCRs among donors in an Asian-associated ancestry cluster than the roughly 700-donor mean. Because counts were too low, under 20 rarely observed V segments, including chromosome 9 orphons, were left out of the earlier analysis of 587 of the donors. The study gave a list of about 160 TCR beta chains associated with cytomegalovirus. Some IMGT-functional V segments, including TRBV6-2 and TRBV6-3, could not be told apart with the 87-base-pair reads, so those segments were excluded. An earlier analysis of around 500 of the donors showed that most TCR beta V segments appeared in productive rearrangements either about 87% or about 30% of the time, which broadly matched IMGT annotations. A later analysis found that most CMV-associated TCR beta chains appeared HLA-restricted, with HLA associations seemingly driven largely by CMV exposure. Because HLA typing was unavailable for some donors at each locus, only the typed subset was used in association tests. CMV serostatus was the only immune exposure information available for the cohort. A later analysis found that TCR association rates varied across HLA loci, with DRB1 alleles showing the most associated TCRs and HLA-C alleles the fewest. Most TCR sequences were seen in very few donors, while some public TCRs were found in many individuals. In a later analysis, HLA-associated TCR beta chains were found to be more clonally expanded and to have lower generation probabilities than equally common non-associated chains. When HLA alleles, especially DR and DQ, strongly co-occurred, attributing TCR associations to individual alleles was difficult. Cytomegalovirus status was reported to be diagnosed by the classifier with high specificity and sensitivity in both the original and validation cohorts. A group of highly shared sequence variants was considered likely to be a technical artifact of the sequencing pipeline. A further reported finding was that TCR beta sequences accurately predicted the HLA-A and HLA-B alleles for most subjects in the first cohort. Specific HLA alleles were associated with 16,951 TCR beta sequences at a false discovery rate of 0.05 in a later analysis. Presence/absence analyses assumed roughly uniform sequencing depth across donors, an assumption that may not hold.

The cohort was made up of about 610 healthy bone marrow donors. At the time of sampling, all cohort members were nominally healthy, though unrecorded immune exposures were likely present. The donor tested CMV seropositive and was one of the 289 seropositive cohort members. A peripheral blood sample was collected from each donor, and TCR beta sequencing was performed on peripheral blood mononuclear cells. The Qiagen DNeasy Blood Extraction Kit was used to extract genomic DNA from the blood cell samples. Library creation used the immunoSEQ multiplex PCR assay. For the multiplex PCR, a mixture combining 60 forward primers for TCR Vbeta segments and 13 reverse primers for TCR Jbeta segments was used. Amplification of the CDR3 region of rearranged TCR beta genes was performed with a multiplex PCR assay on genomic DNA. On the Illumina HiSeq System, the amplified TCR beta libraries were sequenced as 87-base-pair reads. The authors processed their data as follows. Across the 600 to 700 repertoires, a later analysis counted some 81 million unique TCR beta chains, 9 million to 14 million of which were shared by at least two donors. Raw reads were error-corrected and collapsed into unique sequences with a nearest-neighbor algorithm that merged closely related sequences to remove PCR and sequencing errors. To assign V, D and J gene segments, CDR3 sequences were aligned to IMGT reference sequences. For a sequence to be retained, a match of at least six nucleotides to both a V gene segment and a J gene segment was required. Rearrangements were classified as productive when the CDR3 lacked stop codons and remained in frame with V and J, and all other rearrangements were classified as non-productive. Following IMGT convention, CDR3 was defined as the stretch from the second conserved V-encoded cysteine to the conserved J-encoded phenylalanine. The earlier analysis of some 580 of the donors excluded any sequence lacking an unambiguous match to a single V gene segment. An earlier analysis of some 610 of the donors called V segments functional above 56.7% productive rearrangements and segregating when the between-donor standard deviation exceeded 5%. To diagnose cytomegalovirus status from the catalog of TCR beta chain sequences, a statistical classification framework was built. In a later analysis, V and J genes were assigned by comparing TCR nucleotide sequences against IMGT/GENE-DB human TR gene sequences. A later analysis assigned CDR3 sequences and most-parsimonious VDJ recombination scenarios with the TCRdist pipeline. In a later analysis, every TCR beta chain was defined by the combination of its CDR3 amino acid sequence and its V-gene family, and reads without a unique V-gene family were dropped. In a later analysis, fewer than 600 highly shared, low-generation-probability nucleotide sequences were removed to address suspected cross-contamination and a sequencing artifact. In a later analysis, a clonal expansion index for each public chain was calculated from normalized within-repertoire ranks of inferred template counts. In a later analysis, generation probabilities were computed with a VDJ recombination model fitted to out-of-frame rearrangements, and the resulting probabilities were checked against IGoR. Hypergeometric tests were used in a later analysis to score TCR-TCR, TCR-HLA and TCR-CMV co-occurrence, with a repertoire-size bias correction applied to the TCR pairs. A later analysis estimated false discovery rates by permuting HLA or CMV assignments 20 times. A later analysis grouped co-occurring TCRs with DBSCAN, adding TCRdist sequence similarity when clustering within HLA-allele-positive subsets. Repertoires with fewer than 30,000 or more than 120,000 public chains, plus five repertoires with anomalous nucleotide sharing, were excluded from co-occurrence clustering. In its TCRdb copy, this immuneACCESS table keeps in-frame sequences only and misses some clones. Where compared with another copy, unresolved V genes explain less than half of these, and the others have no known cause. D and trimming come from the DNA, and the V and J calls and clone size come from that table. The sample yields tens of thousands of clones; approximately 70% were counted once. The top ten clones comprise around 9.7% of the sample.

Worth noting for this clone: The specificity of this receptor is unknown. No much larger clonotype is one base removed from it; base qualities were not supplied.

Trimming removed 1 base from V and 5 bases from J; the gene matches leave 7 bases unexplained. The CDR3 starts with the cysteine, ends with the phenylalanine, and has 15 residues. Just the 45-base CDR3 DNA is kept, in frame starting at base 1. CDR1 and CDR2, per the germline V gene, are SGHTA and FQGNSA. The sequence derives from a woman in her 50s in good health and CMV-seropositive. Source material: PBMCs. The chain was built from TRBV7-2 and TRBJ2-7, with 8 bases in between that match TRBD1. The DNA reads TGTGCCAGCAGCTTAGTTGCGACAGGGGCCCACGAGCAGTACTTC. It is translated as CASSLVATGAHEQYF.